This passage covers 13 T cell receptor beta chains from one sample sequenced in a study of blood T cells in healthy people across ages. It was with a sample-barcoded 5' primer and a J-beta primer mix that a second PCR of roughly 7 to 12 cycles was run. In TCRdb, the 5' RACE reads were re-called with MiXCR into one record per CDR3 protein. The data hold about 1.5 million distinct CDR3 sequences, with about 43% observed a single time. The sequenced material came from blood. The receptors stem from a woman aged 18-30 years in good health.

The chain has TRBV12-3 or TRBV12-4 and TRBJ1-1; 7 bases match TRBD1. V lost 5 bases, J lost 3 bases, and 6 bases stayed unmatched. This CDR3 is 14 amino acids long. CDR3 sequence: CASSRQGGYTEAFF. CDR3 nucleotide sequence: TGTGCCAGCAGTCGACAGGGCGGGTACACTGAAGCTTTCTTT.

This chain joins TRBV20-1 and TRBJ2-1; 13 bases line up with TRBD2. The CDR3 consists of 14 residues. Trimming removed 6 bases from V and 8 bases from J; junction bases left unmatched: 7. In germline, CDR1 is DFQATT, CDR2 SNEGSKA (reference sequence). The chain's CDR3 is CSATGTSGNDEQFF. In DNA form, the CDR3 reads TGCAGTGCAACCGGGACTAGCGGGAACGATGAGCAGTTCTTC.

This chain links TRBV9 with TRBJ1-2; D is uncertain. Germline V gene data show CDR1 as SGDLS and CDR2 as YYNGEE. Trimming removed 3 bases at V and 6 bases at J, with 12 bases between. The CDR3 runs 13 residues. The CDR3, as DNA: TGTGCCAGCAGCGCCCCCATCGGGGATGGCTACACCTTC. Encoded protein: CASSAPIGDGYTF.

This clonotype has more than one count but fewer than ten. CDR3 bases: TGTGCCAGCAGTCTACCCCGGGAGCAGTTCTTC. Protein sequence: CASSLPREQFF. V and J are TRBV2 and TRBJ2-1; the D is unclear. The germline V gene has CDR1 SNHLY and CDR2 FYNNEI. CDR3 length: 11 amino acids. The ends were cut back, 5 bases at V and 10 bases at J, with 9 bases in the middle.

This clonotype was counted a few times. The chain is built from TRBV14 and TRBJ1-1; TRBD1 is a possible D gene (5 bases). With 5 bases removed from V and 1 base from J, the gap between germline ends came to 14 bases. Germline assignment: CDR1 SGHDN and CDR2 FVKESK. The CDR3 is made up of 15 amino acids. For the CDR3, the DNA is TGTGCCAGCAGCTTCCCCGCAGGGCGGAACACTGAAGCTTTCTTT. Its translation is CASSFPAGRNTEAFF.

This chain connects TRBV6-2 or TRBV6-3 to TRBJ2-5, with TRBD2 matching 8 bases. Germline assignment: CDR1 MNHEY and CDR2 SVGEGT. V was pared by 3 bases and J by 0 bases, with 12 bases of the junction left unmatched. This CDR3 has 18 amino acids. CDR3: CASSYGRGANLYQETQYF. The CDR3 DNA is TGTGCCAGCAGTTATGGGCGGGGGGCGAATTTGTACCAAGAGACCCAGTACTTC.

In this sample, this clonotype turned up a few times. J is TRBJ1-5 and V is TRBV18; 9 positions match TRBD1. V lost 8 bases to trimming and J lost 4 bases; unmatched junction nucleotides: 3. The germline V gene encodes CDR1 KGHSH and CDR2 LQKENI. CDR3 length: 13 residues. CDR3 sequence reads: CASHRGQNQPQHF. In DNA, the CDR3 is TGTGCCAGCCACAGGGGGCAAAATCAGCCCCAGCATTTT.

As for this clonotype: A read error may account for a junction end that differs from germline. V usage is TRBV6-1 and J usage is TRBJ1-2; weak D call: TRBD1 (5 bases). Per germline, CDR1 MNHNS and CDR2 SASEGT. The CDR3 totals 16 residues. The CDR3 bases are TGTGCCAGCAGCGAAGCGCGGGACCTCAGAGGCTATGGCTACACCTTC. This translates into CASSEARDLRGYGYTF.

This chain links TRBV27 with TRBJ2-1, with D unresolved. The V end lost 5 bases, the J end lost 4 bases, and 9 bases lay between the germline ends. This CDR3 comprises 13 residues. Per germline, CDR1 MNHEY and CDR2 SMNVEV (reference sequence). The CDR3, as DNA: TGTGCCAGCAGTGTAAGACCTTACAATGAGCAGTTCTTC. This codes for CASSVRPYNEQFF.

This clonotype was observed a single time. The V and J genes are TRBV4-2 and TRBJ1-4; D gene uncertain. Looked up from germline, CDR1 is LGHNA and CDR2 is YNFKEQ. V was clipped by 1 base and J by 8 bases, with 8 bases between them. The CDR3 covers 13 residues. This chain's CDR3 is CASSQVRAEKLFF. CDR3 coding DNA: TGTGCCAGCAGCCAAGTCCGGGCCGAAAAACTGTTTTTT.

This clonotype has more than one count but fewer than ten. The chain links TRBV18 to TRBJ1-5; unclear D gene. The V gene lost 3 bases and the J gene lost 3 bases, with 18 bases spanning the gap. Germline V CDR1 and CDR2: KGHSH, LQKENI. The CDR3 sequence is 17 residues long. CDR3 sequence reads: CASSPTPVSSYNQPQHF. The CDR3 DNA sequence: TGTGCCAGCTCACCTACTCCGGTTTCCTCTTACAATCAGCCCCAGCATTTT. Full variable domain (missing parts from reference TRBV18 and TRBJ1-5): NAGVMQNPRHLVRRRGQEARLRCSPMKGHSHVYWYRQLPEEGLKFMVYLQKENIIDESGMPKERFSAEFPKEGPSILRIQQVVRGDSAAYFCASSPTPVSSYNQPQHFGDGTRLSIL.

CDR3 region: CSARGERDPYNEQYF. As DNA, the CDR3 is TGCAGTGCTAGAGGGGAGCGGGACCCCTACAATGAGCAGTACTTC. The chain combines TRBV20-1 with TRBJ2-5, with 7 bases fitting TRBD2. After removal of 1 base from V and 11 bases from J, the junction contained 16 bases not matched to a gene. This CDR3 is 15 amino acids long. Germline V gives CDR1 DFQATT, CDR2 SNEGSKA (reference sequence).

This rearrangement joins TRBV12-3 or TRBV12-4 to TRBJ2-2, with D perhaps TRBD1 (6 bases). The CDR3 covers 15 residues. V lost 6 bases and J lost 3, with 14 bases in between. CDR3 sequence: CASRSNTGYTGELFF. CDR3 in DNA: TGTGCCAGCAGGTCTAATACAGGGTACACCGGGGAGCTGTTTTTT.